The sequence of this T cell receptor beta chain was determined in a study of CD8+ T cells in alopecia areata. For the study at large: Twice daily, treated patients received 5 to 10 mg of oral tofacitinib.

The investigators collected lesional scalp punch biopsies and peripheral blood from alopecia areata patients. V was clipped by 2 bases and J by 0 bases, with 9 bases between them. Germline loops: CDR1 SGHDN, CDR2 FVKESK. The CDR3 is 15 residues long. Whole-study results and caveats: Higher clonality and more expanded CD8+ clones appeared in lesional than normal scalp. Possibly as an HLA-related effect, TCR sharing across patients appeared less clear than in mice.

It was cDNA, reverse transcribed from extracted RNA, that served as the sequencing template. Only in-frame clones appear in the TCRdb table, and some are missing; sequencing was by immunoSEQ multiplex PCR. The table includes about 130,000 clones, approximately 53% detected once. As concerns this clone: Its target is not known.

The material sequenced was CD4+ T cells sorted from blood, taken at week 0. The gene calls are TRBV14 and TRBJ2-3; D may be TRBD1 or TRBD2 (5 bases each). The TCR comes from a human donor with alopecia areata. The CDR3 DNA sequence: TGTGCCAGCAGCCAACCGAGGGACAGCACAGATACGCAGTATTTT. Protein product: CASSQPRDSTDTQYF.